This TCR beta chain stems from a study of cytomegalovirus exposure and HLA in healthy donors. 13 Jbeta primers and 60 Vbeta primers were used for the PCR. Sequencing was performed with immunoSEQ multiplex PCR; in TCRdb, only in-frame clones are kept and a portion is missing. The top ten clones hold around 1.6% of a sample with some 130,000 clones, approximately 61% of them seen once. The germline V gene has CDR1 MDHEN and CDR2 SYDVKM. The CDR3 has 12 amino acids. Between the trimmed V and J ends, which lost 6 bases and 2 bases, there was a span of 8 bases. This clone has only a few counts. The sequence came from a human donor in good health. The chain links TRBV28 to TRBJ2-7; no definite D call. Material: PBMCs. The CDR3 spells CASRLWPYEQYF. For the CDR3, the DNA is TGTGCCAGCAGGCTTTGGCCCTACGAGCAGTACTTC.